This T cell receptor beta chain is from a study of cytomegalovirus exposure and HLA in healthy donors. Study-level points and caveats: In an earlier analysis, most TCR beta V segments were productive about 87% or about 30% of the time.

On this clone itself: Its antigen is as yet unknown.

Unrecorded immune exposure was likely among donors, who were nominally healthy when sampled. This CDR3 comprises 14 residues. Germline-derived CDR1 and CDR2 are SGHKS and YYEKEE (reference sequence). After removal of 4 bases from V and 6 bases from J, the junction contained 8 bases not matched to a gene. The PCR had 60 Vbeta and 13 Jbeta primers. Sequencing was performed with immunoSEQ multiplex PCR; in TCRdb, only in-frame clones are kept and a portion is missing. The sample includes under 130,000 clones, roughly 70% of them seen just once. The chain combines TRBV5-5 with TRBJ1-1; 8 bases align to TRBD1. Sequenced material: PBMCs. This clonotype was obtained from a man aged 35-49 years in good health and CMV-seropositive. The CDR3 nucleotides read TGTGCCAGCAGCCTCAGGACAGGGATCGCTGAAGCTTTCTTT. It specifies CASSLRTGIAEAFF.